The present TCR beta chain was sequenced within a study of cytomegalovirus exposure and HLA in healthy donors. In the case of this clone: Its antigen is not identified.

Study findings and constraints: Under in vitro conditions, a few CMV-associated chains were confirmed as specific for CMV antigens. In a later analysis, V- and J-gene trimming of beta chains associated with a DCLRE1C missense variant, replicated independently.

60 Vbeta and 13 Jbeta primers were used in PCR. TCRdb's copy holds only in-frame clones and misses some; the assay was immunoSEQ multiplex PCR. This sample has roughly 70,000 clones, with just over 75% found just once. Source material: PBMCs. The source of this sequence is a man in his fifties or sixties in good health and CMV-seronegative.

CDR3 bases: TGTGCCAGCAGGGGACAGGGGGGTTCACCCCTCCACTTT. Protein sequence: CASRGQGGSPLHF. This chain connects TRBV2 to TRBJ1-6, with 11 bases identical to TRBD1. The V gene's germline CDR1 is SNHLY and CDR2 FYNNEI. This CDR3 has 13 amino acids. J lost 9 bases, V lost 6 bases, and 1 base had no gene match.